Presented here are 9 T cell receptor beta chains from one specimen sequenced in a study of cytomegalovirus exposure and HLA in healthy donors. Primers for the PCR totalled 60 Vbeta and 13 Jbeta. Libraries were prepared by immunoSEQ multiplex PCR; TCRdb keeps only in-frame clonotypes and omits some of them. The sample has under 200,000 clones; roughly 76% are singletons. The sequenced material came from PBMCs. These receptors all come from a woman aged 50 to 60 in good health and CMV-seronegative.

The gene calls are TRBV7-9 and TRBJ1-4; D remains ambiguous. The V gene's germline CDR1 is SEHNR and CDR2 FQNEAQ (reference sequence). The CDR3 is made up of 10 amino acids. In nucleotides, the CDR3 is TGTTCCGGAGGGAATGAAAAACTGTTTTTT. Translating it yields CSGGNEKLFF.

The V gene is TRBV11-2, the J gene TRBJ2-7; 9 nucleotides align to TRBD1. The CDR3 length is 15 residues. CDR1 is SGHAT and CDR2 is FQNNGV in the germline V gene. J gave up 4 bases and V 5 bases, and 9 bases lay outside the gene matches. The CDR3 here is CASSAGQGFGYEQYF. CDR3 sequence (DNA): TGTGCCAGCAGCGCGGGACAGGGATTCGGGTACGAGCAGTACTTC.

The rearrangement uses TRBV7-9 and TRBJ1-2, with no clear D. The V gene's germline CDR1 is SEHNR and CDR2 FQNEAQ (reference sequence). Trimming took off 2 bases at V and 1 base at J, with 5 bases between the two ends. The CDR3 contains 13 residues. The CDR3 loop reads CASSLSSNYGYTF. The CDR3 coding sequence is TGTGCCAGCAGCTTATCCAGTAACTATGGCTACACCTTC.

The chain combines TRBV29-1 with TRBJ1-2, with 9 bases identical to TRBD1. The V gene end was trimmed by 7 bases and the J gene end by 3 bases; junction bases not matched to a gene: 15. The CDR3 sequence is 16 residues long. Germline V gene data show CDR1 as SQVTM and CDR2 as ANQGSEA. The CDR3 coding sequence is TGCAGCGCCGCCTATGCTCCCGGGACAGGGCACTATGGCTACACCTTC. It specifies CSAAYAPGTGHYGYTF.

This clone was seen more than once but under ten times. The chain is built from TRBV5-1 and TRBJ2-6; 10 bases match TRBD1. Germline CDR1 and CDR2: SGHRS and YFSETQ. Germline trimming cut 3 bases from V and 4 bases from J; bases unmatched to any gene: 4. This CDR3 contains 16 residues. CDR3 in DNA: TGCGCCAGCAGCTGGACAGGGGGAGGCGGGGCCAACGTCCTGACTTTC. This encodes CASSWTGGGGANVLTF. The variable domain in full, completed from reference TRBV5-1 and TRBJ2-6, reads KAGVTQTPRYLIKTRGQQVTLSCSPISGHRSVSWYQQTPGQGLQFLFEYFSETQRNKGNFPGRFSGRQFSNSRSEMNVSTLELGDSALYLCASSWTGGGGANVLTFGAGSRLTVL.

The rearrangement uses TRBV6-5 and TRBJ1-1; TRBD1 matches at 7 bases. The CDR3 sequence is 13 residues long. With 1 base clipped from V and 8 bases from J, the junction kept 4 bases outside the gene matches. CDR1 and CDR2 (germline): MNHEY, SVGAGI. The CDR3 reads CASSYFRQGEAFF. The CDR3 nucleotides are TGTGCCAGCAGTTACTTCCGACAGGGAGAAGCTTTCTTT.

This rearrangement joins TRBV4-3 to TRBJ2-7; possible D gene TRBD2, 5 bases. The V end lost 0 bases, the J end lost 3 bases, and 12 bases lay between the germline ends. The CDR3 runs 15 residues. Germline CDR1 reads LGHNA; CDR2 reads YSLEER. CDR3 residues: CASSQDRGSDYEQYF. In DNA, the CDR3 is TGCGCCAGCAGCCAAGACCGAGGGAGCGACTACGAGCAGTACTTC.

V and J are TRBV7-2 and TRBJ2-1; D may be TRBD2 (5 bases). The germline CDR1 and CDR2 sequences are SGHTA and FQGNSA. The CDR3 totals 17 residues. The V gene lost 2 bases and the J gene lost 6 bases, with 20 bases spanning the gap. CDR3 DNA: TGTGCCAGCAGCTTACGGATGGTGGGCGGGCCCCTCAATGAGCAGTTCTTC. Protein: CASSLRMVGGPLNEQFF. The variable domain in full, with the rest retrieved from reference TRBV7-2 and TRBJ2-1, is GAGVSQSPSNKVTEKGKDVELRCDPISGHTALYWYRQSLGQGLEFLIYFQGNSAPDKSGLPSDRFSAERTGGSVSTLTIQRTQQEDSAVYLCASSLRMVGGPLNEQFFGPGTRLTVL.

The rearrangement joins TRBV4-3 to TRBJ2-1; no clear D. V was shortened by 0 bases and J by 6 bases, with 12 bases between the two germline ends. Germline V gene sequence: CDR1 LGHNA, CDR2 YSLEER. The CDR3 is 15 amino acids. The DNA for the CDR3 is TGCGCCAGCAGCCAAGATTTCCAGTTTGGCAATGAGCAGTTCTTC. Its protein product is CASSQDFQFGNEQFF.